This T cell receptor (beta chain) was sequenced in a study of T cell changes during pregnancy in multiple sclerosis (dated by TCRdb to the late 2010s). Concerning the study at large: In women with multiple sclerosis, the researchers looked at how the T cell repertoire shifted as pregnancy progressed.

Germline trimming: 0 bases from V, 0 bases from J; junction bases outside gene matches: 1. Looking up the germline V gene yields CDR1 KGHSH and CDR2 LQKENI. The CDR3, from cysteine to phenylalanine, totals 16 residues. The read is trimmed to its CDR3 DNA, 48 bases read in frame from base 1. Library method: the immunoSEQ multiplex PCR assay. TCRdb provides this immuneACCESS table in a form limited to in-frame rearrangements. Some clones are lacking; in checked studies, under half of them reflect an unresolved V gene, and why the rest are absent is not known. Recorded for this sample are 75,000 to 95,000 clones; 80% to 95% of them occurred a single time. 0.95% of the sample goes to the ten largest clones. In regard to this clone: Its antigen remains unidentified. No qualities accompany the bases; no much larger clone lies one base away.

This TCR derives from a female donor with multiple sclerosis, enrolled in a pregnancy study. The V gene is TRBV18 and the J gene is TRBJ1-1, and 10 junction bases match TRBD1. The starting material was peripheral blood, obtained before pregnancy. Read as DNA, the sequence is TGTGCCAGCTCACCACCGGGACAGGGGTTGAACACTGAAGCTTTCTTT. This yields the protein CASSPPGQGLNTEAFF.